This TCR beta chain was retrieved from a study of T cells in localized non-small cell lung cancer. Study conclusions and caveats: Heterogeneity is still possible, as just one tumor region was sequenced. With higher T cell density in blood came longer overall survival. Measurement of T cell clonality placed uninvolved adjacent lung highest, above the level in tumor. Within adjacent lung there appeared a median 57 of the top 100 tumor clones.

With respect to this clone: The target antigen is unknown.

TCRdb keeps only in-frame clones here, not all; method: immunoSEQ multiplex PCR. In the table there are 75,000 to 90,000 clones, just under 85% of which are singletons. Trimming shortened V by 8 bases and J by 3 bases, and 17 bases separated the two germline ends. The CDR3 is 15 amino acids. Looked up from germline, CDR1 is MNHEY and CDR2 is SVGAGI. This chain links TRBV6-5 with TRBJ2-1; the D gene is possibly TRBD2 (6 bases). Sequenced here: peripheral blood, sampled before any cancer treatment. This clonotype was obtained from a man aged 40-75 years with stage I lung adenocarcinoma. This CDR3 is CASVPSRGNYNEQFF. CDR3 bases: TGTGCCAGCGTCCCCTCCCGGGGGAACTACAATGAGCAGTTCTTC.